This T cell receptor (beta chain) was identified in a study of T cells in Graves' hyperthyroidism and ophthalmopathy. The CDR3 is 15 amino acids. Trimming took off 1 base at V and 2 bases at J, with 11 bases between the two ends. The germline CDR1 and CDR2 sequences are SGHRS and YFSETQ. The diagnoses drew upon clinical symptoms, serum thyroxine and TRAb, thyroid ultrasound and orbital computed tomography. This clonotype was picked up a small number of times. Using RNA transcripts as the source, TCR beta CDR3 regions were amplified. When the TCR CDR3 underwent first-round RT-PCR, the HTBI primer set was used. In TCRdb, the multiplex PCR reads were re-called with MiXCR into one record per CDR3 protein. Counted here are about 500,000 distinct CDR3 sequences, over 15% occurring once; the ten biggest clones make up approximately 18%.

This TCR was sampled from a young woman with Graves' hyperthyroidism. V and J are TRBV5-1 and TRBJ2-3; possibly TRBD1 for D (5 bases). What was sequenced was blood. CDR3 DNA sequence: TGCGCCAGCAGCTTGCAGTCAGGGCTCACAGATACGCAGTATTTT. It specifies CASSLQSGLTDTQYF.